The entry below gives a single T cell receptor beta chain sequence along with its context. CDR1 is DFQATT and CDR2 is SNEGSKA in the germline V gene (reference sequence). The CDR3 is 13 amino acids. The V gene lost 5 bases and the J gene lost 9 bases, with 17 bases spanning the gap. This sample is part of a study of T-cell reconstitution after alpha-beta-depleted transplantation in children. During its preparation, the TCRbeta library received unique molecular identifiers. TCRdb independently ran MiXCR on the PCR reads; one entry per CDR3 protein. The data show some 290,000 distinct CDR3 sequences, approximately 9.6% seen once.

The material was PBMCs from the stem cell graft donor, obtained from the stem cell graft. This chain links TRBV20-1 with TRBJ2-1; perhaps TRBD1 as D (6 bases). This TCR came from a human donor who donated a stem cell graft to a child with SCID. The CDR3 loop is CSARIDRYGEQFF. Written as DNA, the CDR3 is TGCAGTGCTCGAATAGACAGGTACGGTGAGCAGTTCTTC.